The TCR beta chain under discussion was sequenced for a study of response to subunit inactivated influenza vaccine. General study findings and limits: That few new T cells are recruited by each seasonal influenza vaccination was the authors' suggestion.

CDR3 size: 13 residues. Germline CDR1 LGHNA, CDR2 YSLEER. V shed 1 base and J shed 9 bases, with 9 bases lying between them. One entry per CDR3 protein, called by TCRdb with MiXCR from the RT-PCR reads. The sample comprises a few hundred thousand distinct CDR3 sequences, 14% of which are singletons, and 11% rests with the top ten. Comment on this clonotype: Its specificity is not known.

The clonotype originates from a man aged 45 to 65 who received an inactivated influenza vaccine. Sequencing used PBMCs from blood, obtained approximately 12 days after vaccination. The chain has TRBV4-3 and TRBJ2-2, with D perhaps matching TRBD1 or TRBD2 (5 bases each). CDR3 nucleotide sequence: TGCGCCAGCAGCCAAGTAGAGGGACGGGAGCTGTTTTTT. It codes for CASSQVEGRELFF.